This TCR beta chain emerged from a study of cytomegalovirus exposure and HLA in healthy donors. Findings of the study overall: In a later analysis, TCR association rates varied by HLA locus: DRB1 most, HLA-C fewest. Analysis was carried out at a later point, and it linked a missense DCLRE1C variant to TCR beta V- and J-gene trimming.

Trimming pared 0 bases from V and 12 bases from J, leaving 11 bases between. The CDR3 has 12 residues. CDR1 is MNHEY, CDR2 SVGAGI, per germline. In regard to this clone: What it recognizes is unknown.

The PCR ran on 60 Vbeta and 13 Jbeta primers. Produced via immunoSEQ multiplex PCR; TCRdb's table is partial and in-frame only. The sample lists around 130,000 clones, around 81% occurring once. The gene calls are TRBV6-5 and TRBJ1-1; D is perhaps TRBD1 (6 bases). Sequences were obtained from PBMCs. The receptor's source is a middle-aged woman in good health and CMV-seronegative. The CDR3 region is CASSYSGQSPFF. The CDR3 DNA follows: TGTGCCAGCAGTTACTCCGGACAGTCCCCTTTCTTT.